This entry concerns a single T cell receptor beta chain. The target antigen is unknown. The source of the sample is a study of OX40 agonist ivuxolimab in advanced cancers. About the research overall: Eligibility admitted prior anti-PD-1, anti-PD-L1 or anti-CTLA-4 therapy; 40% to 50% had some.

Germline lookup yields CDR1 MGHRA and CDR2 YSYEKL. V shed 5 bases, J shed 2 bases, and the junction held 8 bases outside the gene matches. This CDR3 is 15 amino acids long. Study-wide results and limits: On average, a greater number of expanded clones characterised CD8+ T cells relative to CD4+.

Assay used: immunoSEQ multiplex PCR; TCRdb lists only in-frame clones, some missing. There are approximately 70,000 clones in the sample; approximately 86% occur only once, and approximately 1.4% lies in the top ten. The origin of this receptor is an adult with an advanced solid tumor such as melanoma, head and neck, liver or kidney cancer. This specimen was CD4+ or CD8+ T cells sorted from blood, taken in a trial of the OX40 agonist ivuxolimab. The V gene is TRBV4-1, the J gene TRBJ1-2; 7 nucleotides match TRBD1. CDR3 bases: TGCGCCAGCAGCACTGGGACAGTCGCAAACTATGGCTACACCTTC. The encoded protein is CASSTGTVANYGYTF.